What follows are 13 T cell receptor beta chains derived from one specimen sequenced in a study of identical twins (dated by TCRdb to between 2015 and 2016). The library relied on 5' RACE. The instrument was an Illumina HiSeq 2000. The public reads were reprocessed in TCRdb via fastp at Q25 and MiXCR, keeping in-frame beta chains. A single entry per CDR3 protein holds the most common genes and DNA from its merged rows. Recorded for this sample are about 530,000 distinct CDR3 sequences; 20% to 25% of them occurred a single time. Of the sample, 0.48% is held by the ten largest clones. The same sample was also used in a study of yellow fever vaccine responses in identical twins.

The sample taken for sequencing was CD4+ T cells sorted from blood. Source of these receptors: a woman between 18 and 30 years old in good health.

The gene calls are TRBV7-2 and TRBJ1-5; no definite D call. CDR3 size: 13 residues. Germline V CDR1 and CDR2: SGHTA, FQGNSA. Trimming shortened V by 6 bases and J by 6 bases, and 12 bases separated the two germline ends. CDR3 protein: CASSLRKGQPQHF. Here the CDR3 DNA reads TGTGCCAGCAGTTTAAGAAAGGGTCAGCCCCAGCATTTT.

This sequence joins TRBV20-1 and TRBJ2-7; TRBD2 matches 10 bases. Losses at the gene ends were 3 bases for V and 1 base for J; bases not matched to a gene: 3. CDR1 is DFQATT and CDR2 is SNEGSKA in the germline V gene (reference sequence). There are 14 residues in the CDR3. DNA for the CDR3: TGCAGTGCTAGTCCGACTAGCGGGTCCTACGAGCAGTACGTC. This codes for CSASPTSGSYEQYV.

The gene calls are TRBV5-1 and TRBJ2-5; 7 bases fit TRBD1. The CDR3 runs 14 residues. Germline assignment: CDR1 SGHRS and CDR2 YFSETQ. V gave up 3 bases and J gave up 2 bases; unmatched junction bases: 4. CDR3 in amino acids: CASSSKGQQETQYF. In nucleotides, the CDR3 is TGCGCCAGCAGCTCCAAGGGACAGCAAGAGACCCAGTACTTC.

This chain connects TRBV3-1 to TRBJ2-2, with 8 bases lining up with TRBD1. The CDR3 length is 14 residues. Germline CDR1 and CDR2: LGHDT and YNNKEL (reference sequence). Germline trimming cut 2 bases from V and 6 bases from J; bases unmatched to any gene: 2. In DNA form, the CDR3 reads TGTGCCAGCAGCCAATCACAGGGGGCCGGGGAGCTGTTTTTT. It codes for CASSQSQGAGELFF.

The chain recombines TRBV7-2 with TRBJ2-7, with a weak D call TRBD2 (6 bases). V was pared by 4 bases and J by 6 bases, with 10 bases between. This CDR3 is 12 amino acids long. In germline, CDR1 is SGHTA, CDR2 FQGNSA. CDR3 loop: CASSSGTFEQYF. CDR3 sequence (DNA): TGTGCCAGCAGCTCGGGGACTTTCGAGCAGTACTTC.

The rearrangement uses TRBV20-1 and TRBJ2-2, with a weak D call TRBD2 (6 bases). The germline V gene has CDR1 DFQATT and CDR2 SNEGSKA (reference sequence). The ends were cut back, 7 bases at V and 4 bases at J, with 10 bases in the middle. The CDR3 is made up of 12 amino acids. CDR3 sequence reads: CSGSGVTGELFF. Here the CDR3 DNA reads TGCAGTGGTAGCGGAGTCACCGGGGAGCTGTTTTTT.

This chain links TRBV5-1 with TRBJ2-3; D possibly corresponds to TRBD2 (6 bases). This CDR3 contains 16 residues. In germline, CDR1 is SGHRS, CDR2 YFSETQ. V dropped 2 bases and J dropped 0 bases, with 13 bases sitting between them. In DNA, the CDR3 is TGCGCCAGCAGCTTTGACATCCGGGGGAGCACAGATACGCAGTATTTT. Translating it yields CASSFDIRGSTDTQYF.

The CDR3 DNA follows: TGTGCCAGCAGCCCGGGACCAACACAGCGCACAGATACGCAGTATTTT. Protein: CASSPGPTQRTDTQYF. This sequence joins TRBV5-6 and TRBJ2-3; either TRBD1 or TRBD2 may fit D (5 bases each). The ends were cut back, 4 bases at V and 1 base at J, with 16 bases in the middle. In germline, CDR1 is SGHDT, CDR2 YYEEEE. This CDR3 has 16 residues.

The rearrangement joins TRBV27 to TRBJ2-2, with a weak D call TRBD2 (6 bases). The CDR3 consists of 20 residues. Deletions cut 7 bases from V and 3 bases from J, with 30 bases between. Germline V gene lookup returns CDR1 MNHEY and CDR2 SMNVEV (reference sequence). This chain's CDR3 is CASKIRGQVPSGLHTGELFF. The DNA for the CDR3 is TGTGCCAGCAAGATCAGAGGTCAAGTACCGTCAGGACTACACACCGGGGAGCTGTTTTTT.

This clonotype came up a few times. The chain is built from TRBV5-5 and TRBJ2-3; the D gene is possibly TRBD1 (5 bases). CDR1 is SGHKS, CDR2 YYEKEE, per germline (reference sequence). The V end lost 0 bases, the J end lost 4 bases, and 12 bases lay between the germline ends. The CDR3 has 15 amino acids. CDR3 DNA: TGTGCCAGCAGCTTGGCGCCGACAGTCCCAGATACGCAGTATTTT. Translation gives CASSLAPTVPDTQYF.

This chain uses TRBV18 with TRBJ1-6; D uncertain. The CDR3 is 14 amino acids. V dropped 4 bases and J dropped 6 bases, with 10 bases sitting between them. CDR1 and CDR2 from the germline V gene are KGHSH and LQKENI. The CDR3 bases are TGTGCCAGCTCACGGTCTCCTTCTAATTCACCCCTCCACTTT. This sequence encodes CASSRSPSNSPLHF.

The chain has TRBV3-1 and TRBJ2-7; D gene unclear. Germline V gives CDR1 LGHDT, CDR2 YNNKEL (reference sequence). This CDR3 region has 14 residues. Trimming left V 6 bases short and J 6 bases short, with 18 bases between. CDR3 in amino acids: CASRPAFPATEQYF. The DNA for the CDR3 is TGTGCCAGCAGGCCGGCCTTCCCCGCTACCGAGCAGTACTTC.

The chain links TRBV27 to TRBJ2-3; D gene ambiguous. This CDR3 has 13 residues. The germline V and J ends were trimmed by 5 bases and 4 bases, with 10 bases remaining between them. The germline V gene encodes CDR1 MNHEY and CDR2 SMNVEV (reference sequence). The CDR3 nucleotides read TGTGCCAGCAGTCCATCGAGAGCAGATACGCAGTATTTT. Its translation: CASSPSRADTQYF.